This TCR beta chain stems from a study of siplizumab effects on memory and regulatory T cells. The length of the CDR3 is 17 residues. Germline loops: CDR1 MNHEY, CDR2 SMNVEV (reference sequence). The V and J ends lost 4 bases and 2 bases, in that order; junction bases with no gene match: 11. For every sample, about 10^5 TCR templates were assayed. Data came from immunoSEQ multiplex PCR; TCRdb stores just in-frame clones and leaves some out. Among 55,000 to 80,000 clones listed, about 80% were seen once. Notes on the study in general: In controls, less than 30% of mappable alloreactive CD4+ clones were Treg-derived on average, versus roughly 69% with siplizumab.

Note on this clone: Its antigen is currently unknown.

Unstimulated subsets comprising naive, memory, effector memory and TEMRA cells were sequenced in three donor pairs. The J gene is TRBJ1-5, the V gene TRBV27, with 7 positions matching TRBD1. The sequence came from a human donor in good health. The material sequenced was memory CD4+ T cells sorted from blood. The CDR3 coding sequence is TGTGCCAGCAGTTCATTTCGACAGGGCATAGGCAATCAGCCCCAGCATTTT. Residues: CASSSFRQGIGNQPQHF.